Presented here are 11 T cell receptor beta chains from one specimen sequenced in a study of early T cells in non-severe SARS-CoV-2 infection. TCRdb fed the 5' RACE reads into MiXCR, producing one record per CDR3 protein. The data contain roughly 53,000 distinct CDR3 sequences, about 10% of them singletons. The source was whole blood, collected at baseline. These receptors originate from an adult who was a healthcare worker with PCR-confirmed SARS-CoV-2 infection or an uninfected control (not recorded which).

Many counts were recorded for this clonotype. This chain connects TRBV7-9 to TRBJ1-4; D is uncertain. Germline V gene data show CDR1 as SEHNR and CDR2 as FQNEAQ (reference sequence). The V end was cut by 3 bases, the J end by 13 bases, with 15 bases between. This CDR3 region has 13 residues. This CDR3 reads CASSLQSAGGLFF. CDR3 coding DNA: TGTGCCAGCAGCTTGCAGAGTGCGGGAGGACTGTTTTTT.

This clonotype was observed many times. This rearrangement joins TRBV5-1 to TRBJ2-7; D gene ambiguous. The CDR3 is 12 residues long. Germline CDR1 reads SGHRS; CDR2 reads YFSETQ. V was shortened by 4 bases and J by 6 bases, with 11 bases between the two germline ends. CDR3 sequence: CASSLTLSEQYF. The DNA for the CDR3 is TGCGCCAGCAGCCTCACCCTGAGCGAGCAGTACTTC. The full variable domain, rest sourced from reference TRBV5-1 and TRBJ2-7, is KAGVTQTPRYLIKTRGQQVTLSCSPISGHRSVSWYQQTPGQGLQFLFEYFSETQRNKGNFPGRFSGRQFSNSRSEMNVSTLELGDSALYLCASSLTLSEQYFGPGTRLTVT.

V is TRBV4-2 and J is TRBJ2-1; 14 bases are shared with TRBD2. The CDR3 extends over 17 amino acids. Unmatched junction bases numbered 9, after V lost 4 bases and J lost 7 bases. In germline, CDR1 is LGHNA, CDR2 YNFKEQ. CDR3 protein: CASSPRLAGGPMNEQFF. The CDR3 DNA sequence: TGTGCCAGCAGCCCTCGACTAGCGGGGGGGCCGATGAATGAGCAGTTCTTC.

A few counts support this clonotype. The chain carries TRBV5-1 and TRBJ2-1; 8 nucleotides match TRBD2. Germline assignment: CDR1 SGHRS and CDR2 YFSETQ. With 0 bases clipped from V and 8 bases from J, the junction kept 7 bases outside the gene matches. This CDR3 has 15 amino acids. CDR3 in DNA: TGCGCCAGCAGCTTGGTCGGGAGGGCCGGGCATGAGCAGTTCTTC. Its protein is CASSLVGRAGHEQFF.

The rearrangement joins TRBV11-2 to TRBJ2-5, with D perhaps being TRBD1 or TRBD2 (5 bases each). V was clipped by 5 bases and J by 7 bases, with 23 bases between them. The CDR3 runs 16 residues. CDR1 and CDR2 from the germline V gene are SGHAT and FQNNGV. The CDR3 DNA sequence: TGTGCCAGCAGCCCGCGAGGCACCCCAGGGACCGGGACCCAGTACTTC. Translation: CASSPRGTPGTGTQYF.

This clonotype came up a few times. The chain employs TRBV11-3 and TRBJ2-7; 7 bases agree with TRBD2. Unmatched junction bases numbered 4, after V lost 2 bases and J lost 3 bases. This CDR3 is 14 amino acids long. Germline lookup yields CDR1 SGHNT and CDR2 YENEEA. The CDR3 spells CASSLNREGYEQYF. The DNA of the CDR3 is TGTGCCAGCAGCTTAAATAGGGAGGGCTACGAGCAGTACTTC.

The chain uses TRBV11-2 and TRBJ2-1; 7 bases line up with TRBD2. V trimming: 6 bases; J trimming: 4 bases; junction bases outside the gene matches: 9. The CDR3 extends over 15 amino acids. Looked up from germline, CDR1 is SGHAT and CDR2 is FQNNGV. CDR3 sequence (DNA): TGTGCCAGCAGTCCTCGACTAGCTGGTTACAATGAGCAGTTCTTC. Translating gives CASSPRLAGYNEQFF.

This clonotype was counted many times. The rearrangement links TRBV21-1 to TRBJ2-5; TRBD1 is taken as the D call from the table, unchecked against the DNA. TRBV21-1 is reported as a pseudogene. The CDR3 covers 14 residues. The CDR3 reads CASSKDRPHETQYF. The CDR3 DNA is TGTGCCAGCAGCAAAGACAGGCCCCACGAGACCCAGTACTTC.

There are many counts of this clonotype. This chain connects TRBV6-1 to TRBJ2-5, with 8 bases identical to TRBD2. The CDR3 loop spans 18 amino acids. Germline V CDR1 and CDR2: MNHNS, SASEGT. The V and J ends lost 0 bases and 5 bases, in that order; junction bases with no gene match: 14. As DNA, the CDR3 is TGTGCCAGCAGTGAAGCGTGGGCTAGCGGGCCGGCCGGTGAGACCCAGTACTTC. Its translation is CASSEAWASGPAGETQYF.

This clonotype was observed a few times. The chain uses TRBV14 and TRBJ2-4, with D possibly being TRBD2 (5 bases). CDR3 length: 18 amino acids. V lost 2 bases, J lost 0 bases, and 17 bases lay in between. Germline lookup yields CDR1 SGHDN and CDR2 FVKESK. CDR3 residues: CASSQPAFGVLAKNIQYF. CDR3 coding DNA: TGTGCCAGCAGCCAACCTGCATTCGGGGTTTTAGCCAAAAACATTCAGTACTTC.

The chain has TRBV29-1 and TRBJ2-1; D tentatively reads TRBD1 or TRBD2 (5 bases each). CDR1 is SQVTM and CDR2 is ANQGSEA in the germline V gene. The CDR3 loop spans 14 amino acids. Trimming shortened V by 8 bases and J by 2 bases, and 16 bases separated the two germline ends. The CDR3 sequence: CSPPWGWTYNEQFF. CDR3 DNA sequence: TGCAGCCCCCCTTGGGGGTGGACCTACAATGAGCAGTTCTTC.